This entry features one TCR beta chain sequence. No antigen is known for it. This sample is drawn from a study of cytomegalovirus exposure and HLA in healthy donors. Whole-study context: The study placed around 85% of its 350 to 400 genotyped donors in the Caucasian-associated ancestry cluster.

The CDR3 has 17 residues. Per germline, CDR1 SEHNR and CDR2 FQNEAQ (reference sequence). V gave up 4 bases and J gave up 6 bases; unmatched junction bases: 13. Vbeta (60) and Jbeta (13) primers were used in the PCR. TCRdb's table, derived via immunoSEQ multiplex PCR, lists solely in-frame clones and lacks some. The data hold 150,000 to 200,000 clones, with about 82% observed a single time. The study's findings and limits: A later look showed TCR association rates differing by HLA locus, highest for DRB1 and lowest for HLA-C.

The TCR was taken from a woman in her 30s in good health and CMV-seropositive. Sequenced input: PBMCs. The chain links TRBV7-9 to TRBJ2-2; 8 positions match TRBD1. CDR3 loop: CASSSRRWDRNSGELFF. Written as DNA, the CDR3 is TGTGCCAGCAGCTCCCGACGATGGGACAGGAATTCCGGGGAGCTGTTTTTT.